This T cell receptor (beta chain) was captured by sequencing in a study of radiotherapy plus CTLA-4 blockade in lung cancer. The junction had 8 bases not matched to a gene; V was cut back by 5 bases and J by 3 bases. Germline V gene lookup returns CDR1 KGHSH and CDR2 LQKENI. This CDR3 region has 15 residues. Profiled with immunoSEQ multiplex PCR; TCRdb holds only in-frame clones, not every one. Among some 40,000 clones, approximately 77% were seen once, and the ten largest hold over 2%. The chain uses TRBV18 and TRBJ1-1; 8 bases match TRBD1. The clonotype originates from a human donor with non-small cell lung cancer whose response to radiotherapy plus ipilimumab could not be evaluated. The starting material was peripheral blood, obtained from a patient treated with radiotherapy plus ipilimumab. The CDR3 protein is CASSTRQGPDTEAFF. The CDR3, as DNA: TGTGCCAGCTCAACACGACAGGGGCCGGACACTGAAGCTTTCTTT.